This record covers a single T cell receptor (beta chain). The target antigen is unknown. Germline-derived CDR1 and CDR2 are MDHEN and SYDVKM. The trim removed 5 bases at V and 5 bases at J, leaving 3 bases unmatched. The CDR3 spans 13 residues. Measured with immunoSEQ multiplex PCR; TCRdb has only the in-frame clones, and not every one. The data show fewer than 120,000 clones, 70% to 90% seen once. This specimen comes from a study of T cell responses to AZD1222 COVID-19 vaccine. Looking at the study overall: Both about-4-week and about-12-week second-dose recipients were combined. Study-wide results and caveats: Nearly half of the spike-specific TCRs reportedly recognize variant regions that carry no mutations.

The V and J genes are TRBV28 and TRBJ2-7; 10 nucleotides align to TRBD1. This receptor was obtained from an adult in good health. The sample consisted of peripheral blood, taken on day 0 of AZD1222 vaccination. CDR3 nucleotide sequence: TGTGCCAGCAGTGCCGGACAGGGGGACGAGCAGTACTTC. It specifies CASSAGQGDEQYF.